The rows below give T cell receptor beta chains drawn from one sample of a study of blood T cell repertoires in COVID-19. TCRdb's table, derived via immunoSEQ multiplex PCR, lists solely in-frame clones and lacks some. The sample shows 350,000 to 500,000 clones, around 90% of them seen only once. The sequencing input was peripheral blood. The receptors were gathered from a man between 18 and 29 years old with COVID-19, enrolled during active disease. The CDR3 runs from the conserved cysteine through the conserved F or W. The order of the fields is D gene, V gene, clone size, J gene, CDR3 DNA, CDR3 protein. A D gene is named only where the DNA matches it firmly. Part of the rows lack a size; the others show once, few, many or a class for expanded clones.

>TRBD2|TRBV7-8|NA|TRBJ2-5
TGTGCCAGCAGCTTATCTAGCGGGGGGGTCACGCCCTGGGAGACCCAGTACTTC
CASSLSSGGVTPWETQYF
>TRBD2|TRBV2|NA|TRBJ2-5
TGTGCCAGCAGTGTCGCTGGAACCGGGGGGGCAGAAGAGACCCAGTACTTC
CASSVAGTGGAEETQYF
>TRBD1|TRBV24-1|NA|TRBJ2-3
TGTGCCACCAGTGATGTCGGACAGGGAGGTACGCAGTATTTT
CATSDVGQGGTQYF
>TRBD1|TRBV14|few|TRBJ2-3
TGTGCCAGCAGCCAAGGCGGGACAGGGTGGGATACGCAGTATTTT
CASSQGGTGWDTQYF
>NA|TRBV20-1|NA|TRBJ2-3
TGCAGTGCAGCGAATGGGGATACGCAGTATTTT
CSAANGDTQYF
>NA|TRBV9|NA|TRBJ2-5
TGTGCCAGCAGCGTTGCAGGGGGACTAGGGTGGAACCAAGAGACCCAGTACTTC
CASSVAGGLGWNQETQYF
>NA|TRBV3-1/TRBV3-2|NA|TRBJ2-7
TGTGCCAGCAGCCAGACGGGCTACGAGCAGTACTTC
CASSQTGYEQYF
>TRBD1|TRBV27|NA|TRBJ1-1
TGTGCCAGCAGTCTGGACAGGAACATGAACACTGAAGCTTTCTTT
CASSLDRNMNTEAFF
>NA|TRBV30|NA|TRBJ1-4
TGTGCCTGGAGGACGACCTCAGGGGTTCGGGAAAAACTGTTTTTT
CAWRTTSGVREKLFF
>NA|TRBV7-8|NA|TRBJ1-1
TGTGCCAGCAGCTTAAGGGGCAACACTGAAGCTTTCTTT
CASSLRGNTEAFF
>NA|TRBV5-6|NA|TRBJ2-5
TGTGCCAGCAGCCTTGAACAGCGGGTCGAGGAGACCCAGTACTTC
CASSLEQRVEETQYF